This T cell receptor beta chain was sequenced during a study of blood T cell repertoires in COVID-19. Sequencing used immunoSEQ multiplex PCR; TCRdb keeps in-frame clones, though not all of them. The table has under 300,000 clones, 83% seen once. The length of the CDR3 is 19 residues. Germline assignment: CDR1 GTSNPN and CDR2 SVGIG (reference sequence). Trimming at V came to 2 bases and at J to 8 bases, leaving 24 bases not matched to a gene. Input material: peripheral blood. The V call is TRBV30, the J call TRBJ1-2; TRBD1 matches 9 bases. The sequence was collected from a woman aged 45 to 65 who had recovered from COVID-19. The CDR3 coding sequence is TGTGCCTGGAGTCGACACACCCGGGGAACAGGGGGCGACCACAAAGGCTACACCTTC. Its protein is CAWSRHTRGTGGDHKGYTF.